The 17 T cell receptor beta chains below come from one sample, sequenced in a study of blood T cell repertoires in COVID-19. The repertoire was sequenced with immunoSEQ multiplex PCR; TCRdb's copy has only in-frame clones and lacks some. The sample has about 74,000 clones, about 72% seen once. Sequenced material: peripheral blood. The receptors come from a man between 70 and 80 years old with active or convalescent COVID-19.

The chain is built from TRBV3-1 (or the pseudogene TRBV3-2) and TRBJ2-5; 7 bases are a match to TRBD2. Trimming cost V 0 bases and J 7 bases; bases outside gene matches: 11. The CDR3 contains 16 residues. CDR1 and CDR2 (germline): LGHDT, YNNKEL (reference sequence). The CDR3 region has the DNA TGTGCCAGCAGCCAAGATGCGGGGGACCGGGGAGGGACCCAGTACTTC. It encodes CASSQDAGDRGGTQYF.

Concerning this clone: A much larger clone differs by one base, so this may be a read error. This CDR3 is CASSWARLGDSLLHF. The CDR3, as DNA: TGTGCCAGCAGTTGGGCTCGACTCGGGGATTCACTCCTCCACTTT. The chain combines TRBV6-5 with TRBJ1-6; D uncertain. This CDR3 region has 15 residues. Germline V CDR1 and CDR2: MNHEY, SVGAGI.

This clone was seen many times. The genes are TRBV2 and TRBJ2-1; a weak D match, TRBD1 (5 bases). CDR1 and CDR2 (germline): SNHLY, FYNNEI. The CDR3 totals 14 residues. Trimming took 6 bases from V and 4 from J, leaving 13 bases between them. This chain's CDR3 is CASRDQGLYNEQFF. The CDR3 DNA reads as TGTGCCAGCAGGGACCAGGGCTTATACAATGAGCAGTTCTTC. The full variable domain, rest sourced from reference TRBV2 and TRBJ2-1, is EPEVTQTPSHQVTQMGQEVILRCVPISNHLYFYWYRQILGQKVEFLVSFYNNEISEKSEIFDDQFSVERPDGSNFTLKIRSTKLEDSAMYFCASRDQGLYNEQFFGPGTRLTVL.

This rearrangement joins TRBV5-1 to TRBJ2-5; 8 bases are a match to TRBD2. V gave up 4 bases and J gave up 5 bases; unmatched junction bases: 10. The germline gives CDR1 SGHRS, CDR2 YFSETQ. This CDR3 is 15 amino acids long. The CDR3 nucleotides read TGCGCCAGCAGCCTTCTAGCGGGCCGAGGGGAGACCCAGTACTTC. It is translated as CASSLLAGRGETQYF.

This clone has more than one count but fewer than ten. This chain joins TRBV4-1 and TRBJ1-4; a weak D match, TRBD1 (6 bases). Germline CDR1 and CDR2: MGHRA and YSYEKL. This CDR3 has 16 residues. The V end lost 0 bases, the J end lost 6 bases, and 14 bases lay between the germline ends. CDR3 residues: CASSQDWGHQHEKLFF. CDR3 bases: TGCGCCAGCAGCCAAGATTGGGGGCACCAGCATGAAAAACTGTTTTTT.

The J gene is TRBJ2-7, the V gene TRBV11-2; 7 bases fit TRBD1. Germline V lookup: CDR1 SGHAT, CDR2 FQNNGV. The J segment lost 0 bases and the V segment lost 4 bases, leaving 9 bases of the junction unmatched. This CDR3 contains 16 residues. This CDR3 reads CASSSRTGVLSYEQYF. The DNA of the CDR3 is TGTGCCAGCAGCTCGCGCACAGGGGTTCTCTCCTACGAGCAGTACTTC.

This chain uses TRBV29-1 with TRBJ1-1; 9 nucleotides align to TRBD1. This CDR3 spans 12 amino acids. Germline CDR1 and CDR2: SQVTM and ANQGSEA. V trimming: 6 bases; J trimming: 10 bases; junction bases outside the gene matches: 9. In DNA, the CDR3 is TGCAGCGTGAGCAAACAGGGGGCGCGAGCTTTCTTT. Its protein product is CSVSKQGARAFF.

This chain connects TRBV5-4 to TRBJ2-7; 15 bases fit TRBD2. Germline V CDR1 and CDR2: SGHNT, YYREEE (reference sequence). With V trimmed by 4 bases and J by 3 bases, 11 bases remained unmatched. This CDR3 spans 18 amino acids. CDR3 in amino acids: CASSPGGLAGGGGYEQYF. Here the CDR3 DNA reads TGTGCCAGCAGCCCTGGTGGACTAGCGGGGGGGGGAGGCTACGAGCAGTACTTC.

The V gene is TRBV11-2, the J gene TRBJ2-7; D is ambiguous. The CDR3 spans 12 residues. Trimming shortened V by 2 bases and J by 2 bases, and 4 bases separated the two germline ends. Per the germline V gene, CDR1 is SGHAT and CDR2 is FQNNGV. The CDR3 protein is CASSLLAYEQYF. The CDR3 nucleotides read TGTGCCAGCAGCTTACTAGCCTACGAGCAGTACTTC. The entire variable domain, with the rest obtained from reference TRBV11-2 and TRBJ2-7, is as follows: EAGVAQSPRYKIIEKRQSVAFWCNPISGHATLYWYQQILGQGPKLLIQFQNNGVVDDSQLPKDRFSAERLKGVDSTLKIQPAKLEDSAVYLCASSLLAYEQYFGPGTRLTVT.

The sample holds one count of this clone. The chain uses TRBV11-2 and TRBJ1-6, with D unclear. Deletions cut 1 base from V and 10 bases from J, with 8 bases between. Germline V lookup: CDR1 SGHAT, CDR2 FQNNGV. This CDR3 has 13 residues. CDR3: CASSLGAESPLHF. The CDR3 DNA is TGTGCCAGCAGCTTAGGGGCTGAGTCACCCCTCCACTTT.

The V call is TRBV6-1, the J call TRBJ2-6; no definite D call. V dropped 3 bases and J dropped 5 bases, with 11 bases sitting between them. The CDR3 covers 15 residues. Per the germline V gene, CDR1 is MNHNS and CDR2 is SASEGT. The CDR3 protein is CASSETSDWANVLTF. CDR3 coding DNA: TGTGCCAGCAGTGAGACCAGCGACTGGGCCAACGTCCTGACTTTC.

This clone was seen a handful of times. The CDR3: CASSFWNTEAFF. The CDR3 coding sequence is TGTGCCAGCAGTTTCTGGAACACTGAAGCTTTCTTT. The chain employs TRBV28 and TRBJ1-1; D unclear. Trimming took off 3 bases at V and 1 base at J, with 3 bases between the two ends. This CDR3 contains 12 residues. Per the germline V gene, CDR1 is MDHEN and CDR2 is SYDVKM.

This rearrangement joins TRBV9 to TRBJ2-1, with D uncertain. Per germline, CDR1 SGDLS and CDR2 YYNGEE. This CDR3 is 18 amino acids long. Trimming took off 0 bases at V and 0 bases at J, with 16 bases between the two ends. Written as DNA, the CDR3 is TGTGCCAGCAGCGTAGCAGTTACTACGAGATACTCCTACAATGAGCAGTTCTTC. It yields the protein CASSVAVTTRYSYNEQFF.

The genes are TRBV7-9 and TRBJ2-2; D call uncertain. Germline assignment: CDR1 SEHNR and CDR2 FQNEAQ (reference sequence). This CDR3 comprises 14 residues. V lost 4 bases and J lost 0, with 6 bases in between. This CDR3 reads CASSYLTNTGELFF. The CDR3 DNA reads as TGTGCCAGCAGCTATCTTACGAACACCGGGGAGCTGTTTTTT.

The chain recombines TRBV6-1 with TRBJ1-5, with 7 bases fitting TRBD1. Unmatched junction bases numbered 8, after V lost 3 bases and J lost 6 bases. This CDR3 has 15 amino acids. Germline V gene data show CDR1 as MNHNS and CDR2 as SASEGT. This chain's CDR3 is CASSDNRGRGQPQHF. The CDR3 DNA reads TGTGCCAGCAGTGACAACAGGGGAAGGGGTCAGCCCCAGCATTTT.

This chain uses TRBV12-5 with TRBJ2-1; tentative D call: TRBD2 (6 bases). The V gene's germline CDR1 is LGHNT and CDR2 FRNRAP. The CDR3 has 14 amino acids. With 2 bases removed from V and 4 bases from J, the gap between germline ends came to 9 bases. CDR3 sequence: CASGLMGTYNEQFF. In DNA form, the CDR3 reads TGTGCTAGTGGTTTGATGGGGACTTACAATGAGCAGTTCTTC.

V and J are TRBV28 and TRBJ2-5; 7 bases line up with TRBD2. The CDR3 runs to 16 residues. Germline assignment: CDR1 MDHEN and CDR2 SYDVKM. Trimming removed 5 bases from V and 7 bases from J; junction bases left unmatched: 16. The CDR3 reads CASSASTGTTGMTQYF. In DNA, the CDR3 is TGTGCCAGCAGTGCCTCTACCGGGACTACTGGGATGACCCAGTACTTC. The variable domain in full, completed from reference TRBV28 and TRBJ2-5, reads DVKVTQSSRYLVKRTGEKVFLECVQDMDHENMFWYRQDPGLGLRLIYFSYDVKMKEKGDIPEGYSVSREKKERFSLILESASTNQTSMYLCASSASTGTTGMTQYFGPGTRLLVL.